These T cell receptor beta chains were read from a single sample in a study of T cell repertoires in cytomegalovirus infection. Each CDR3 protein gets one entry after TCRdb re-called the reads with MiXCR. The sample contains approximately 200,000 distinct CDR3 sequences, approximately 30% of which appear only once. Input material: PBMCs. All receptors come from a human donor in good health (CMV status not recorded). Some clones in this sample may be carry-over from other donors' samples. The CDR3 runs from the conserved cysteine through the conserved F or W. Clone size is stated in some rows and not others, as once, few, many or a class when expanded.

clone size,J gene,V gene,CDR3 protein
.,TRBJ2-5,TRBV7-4,CASSLAPPAGWEETQYF
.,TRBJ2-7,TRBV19,CASRLDRGASYEQYF
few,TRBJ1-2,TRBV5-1,CASEEWGEANYGYTF
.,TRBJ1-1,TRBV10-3,CAIRTEPNTEAFF
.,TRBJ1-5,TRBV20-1,CSAPGPNQPQHF
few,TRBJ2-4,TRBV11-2,CASSLGKGIQYF
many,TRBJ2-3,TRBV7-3,CASSLREGSIDTQYF
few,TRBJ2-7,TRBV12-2,CASRLEGGPVIDEQYF
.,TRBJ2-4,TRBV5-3,CASSLPSPQANIQYF
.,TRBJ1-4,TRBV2,CASSPDRGEEKLFF
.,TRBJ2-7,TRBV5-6,CASSLVAAPWSYEQYF
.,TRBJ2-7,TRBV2,CASSEAPPHGTGEQYF
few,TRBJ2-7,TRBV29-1,CSASGSSYEQYF
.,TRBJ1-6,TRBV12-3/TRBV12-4,CASSSGAINSPLHF
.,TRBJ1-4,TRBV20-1,CSARDSAGGPFIKLFF
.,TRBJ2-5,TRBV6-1,CASSENLQGALGKTQYF
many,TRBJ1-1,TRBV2,CASMEQVNTEAFF
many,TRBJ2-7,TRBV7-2,CASSLGGLAYEQYF
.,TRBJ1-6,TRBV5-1,CASRSDSGNSPLHF
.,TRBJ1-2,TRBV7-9,CASSDGQGVGYTF
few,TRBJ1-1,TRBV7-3,CASSLTRVGTEAFF
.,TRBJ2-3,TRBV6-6,CASRRQGAADTQYF
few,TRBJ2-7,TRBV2,CASMVGLAGSPSYEQYF
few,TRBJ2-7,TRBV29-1,CGVEGGRSYEQYF
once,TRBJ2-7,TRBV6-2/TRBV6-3,CASTGTESYEQYF
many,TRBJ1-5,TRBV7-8,CASSPAGRDQPQHF
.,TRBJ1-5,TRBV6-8,CASSYSHTQPQHF
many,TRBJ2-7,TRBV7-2,CASSYPGLSYEQYF
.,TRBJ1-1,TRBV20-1,CSAGEAGQGTEAFF
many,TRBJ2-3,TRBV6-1,CASSGTFTDTQYF
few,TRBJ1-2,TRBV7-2,CASSPWGNTNYGYTF
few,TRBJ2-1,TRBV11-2,CASSLDLEDSYNEQFF
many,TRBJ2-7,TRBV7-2,CASSLEGGGSSYEQYF
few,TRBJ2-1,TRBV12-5,CASADRDTRPNEQFF
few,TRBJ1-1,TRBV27,CASSKTTGTEAFF
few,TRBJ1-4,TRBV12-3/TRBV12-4,CASTQYPEKLFF
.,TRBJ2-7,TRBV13,CANSKGVVSLYEQYF
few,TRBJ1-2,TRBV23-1,CASSHSGQGRNGYTF
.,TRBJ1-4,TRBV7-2,CASSLRRATNEKLFF
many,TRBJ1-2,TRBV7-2,CASSGNYGYTF